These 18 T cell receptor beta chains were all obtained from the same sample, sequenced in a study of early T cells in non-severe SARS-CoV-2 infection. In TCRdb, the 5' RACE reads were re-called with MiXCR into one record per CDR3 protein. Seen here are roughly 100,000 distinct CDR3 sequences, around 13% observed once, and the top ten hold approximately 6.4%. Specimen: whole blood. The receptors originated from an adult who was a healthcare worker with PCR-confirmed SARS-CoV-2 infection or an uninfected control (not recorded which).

CDR3 coding DNA: TGTGCCAGCAGCTTAGGGGCCCTGGATGAGCAGTTCTTC. Protein: CASSLGALDEQFF. The rearrangement links TRBV9 to TRBJ2-1; tentatively, D is TRBD1 (5 bases). Trimming stripped 4 bases from V and 8 bases from J, with 13 bases between. CDR1 SGDLS and CDR2 YYNGEE come from the germline V gene. The CDR3 extends over 13 amino acids.

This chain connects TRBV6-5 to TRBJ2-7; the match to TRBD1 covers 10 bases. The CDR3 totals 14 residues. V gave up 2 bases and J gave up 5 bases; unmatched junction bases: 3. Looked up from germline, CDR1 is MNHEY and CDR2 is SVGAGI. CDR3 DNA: TGTGCCAGCAGTTACAGGGACAGGGGCCACGAGCAGTACTTC. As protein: CASSYRDRGHEQYF.

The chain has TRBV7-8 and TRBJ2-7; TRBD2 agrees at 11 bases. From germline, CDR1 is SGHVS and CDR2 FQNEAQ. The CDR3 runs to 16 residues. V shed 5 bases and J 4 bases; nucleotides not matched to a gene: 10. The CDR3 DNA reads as TGTGCCAGCAGCCCCGCACTAGCGGGAGATAAGTACGAGCAGTACTTC. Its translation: CASSPALAGDKYEQYF.

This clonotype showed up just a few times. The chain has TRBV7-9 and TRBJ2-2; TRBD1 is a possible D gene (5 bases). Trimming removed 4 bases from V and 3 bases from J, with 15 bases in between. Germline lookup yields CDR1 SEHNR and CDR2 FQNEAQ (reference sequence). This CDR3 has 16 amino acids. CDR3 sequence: CASSSPGFSYTGELFF. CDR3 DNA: TGTGCCAGCAGCTCCCCAGGGTTTTCGTACACCGGGGAGCTGTTTTTT. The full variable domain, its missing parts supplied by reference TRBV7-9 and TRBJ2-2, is DTGVSQNPRHKITKRGQNVTFRCDPISEHNRLYWYRQTLGQGPEFLTYFQNEAQLEKSRLLSDRFSAERPKGSFSTLEIQRTEQGDSAMYLCASSSPGFSYTGELFFGEGSRLTVL.

This CDR3 is CASSGQGALFGNTIYF. The CDR3 DNA sequence: TGTGCCAGCAGCGGCCAAGGGGCACTTTTTGGAAACACCATATATTTT. This rearrangement joins TRBV9 to TRBJ1-3, with TRBD1 as a possible D gene (5 bases). Deletions cut 3 bases from V and 3 bases from J, with 16 bases between. The CDR3 has 16 amino acids. CDR1 and CDR2 (germline): SGDLS, YYNGEE. The full variable domain, in which reference TRBV9 and TRBJ1-3 provide the parts outside the CDR3, is DSGVTQTPKHLITATGQRVTLRCSPRSGDLSVYWYQQSLDQGLQFLIQYYNGEERAKGNILERFSAQQFPDLHSELNLSSLELGDSALYFCASSGQGALFGNTIYFGEGSWLTVV.

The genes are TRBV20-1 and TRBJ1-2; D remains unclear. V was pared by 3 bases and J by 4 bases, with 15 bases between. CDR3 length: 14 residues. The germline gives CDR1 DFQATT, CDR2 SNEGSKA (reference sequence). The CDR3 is CSASPLQNGYGYTF. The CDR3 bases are TGCAGTGCTAGCCCCCTACAGAATGGCTATGGCTACACCTTC.

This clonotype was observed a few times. CDR3 coding DNA: TGCGCCAGCAGCTCCTTGTATGGGGATACGCAGTATTTT. It yields the protein CASSSLYGDTQYF. V usage is TRBV5-1 and J usage is TRBJ2-3; unclear D gene. The V end lost 3 bases, the J end lost 6 bases, and 11 bases lay between the germline ends. The length of the CDR3 is 13 residues. The germline gives CDR1 SGHRS, CDR2 YFSETQ.

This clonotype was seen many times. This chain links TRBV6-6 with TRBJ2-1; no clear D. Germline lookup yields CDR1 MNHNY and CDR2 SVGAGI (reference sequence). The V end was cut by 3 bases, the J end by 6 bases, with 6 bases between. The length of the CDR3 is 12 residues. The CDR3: CASSYLFNEQFF. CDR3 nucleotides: TGTGCCAGCAGTTATCTCTTCAATGAGCAGTTCTTC.

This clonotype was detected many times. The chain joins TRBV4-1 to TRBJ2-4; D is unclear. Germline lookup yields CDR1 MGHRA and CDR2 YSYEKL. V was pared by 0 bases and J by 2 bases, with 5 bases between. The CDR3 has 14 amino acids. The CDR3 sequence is CASSQDGPKNIQYF. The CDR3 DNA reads TGCGCCAGCAGCCAAGATGGGCCCAAAAACATTCAGTACTTC.

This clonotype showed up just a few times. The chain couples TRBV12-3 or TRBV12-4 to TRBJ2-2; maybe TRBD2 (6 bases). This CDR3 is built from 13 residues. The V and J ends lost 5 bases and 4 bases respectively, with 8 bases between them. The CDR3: CASSGLLTGELFF. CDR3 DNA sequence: TGTGCCAGCAGTGGACTACTCACCGGGGAGCTGTTTTTT.

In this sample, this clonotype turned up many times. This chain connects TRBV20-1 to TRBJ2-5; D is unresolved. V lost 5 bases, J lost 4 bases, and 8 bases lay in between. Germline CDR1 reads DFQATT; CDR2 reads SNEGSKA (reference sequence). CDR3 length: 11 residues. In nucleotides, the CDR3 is TGCAGTGCTCCCAAACGAGAGACCCAGTACTTC. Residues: CSAPKRETQYF.

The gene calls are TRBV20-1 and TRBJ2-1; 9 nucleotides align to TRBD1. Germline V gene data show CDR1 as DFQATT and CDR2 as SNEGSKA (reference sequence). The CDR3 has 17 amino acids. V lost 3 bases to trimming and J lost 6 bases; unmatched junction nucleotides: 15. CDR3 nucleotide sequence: TGCAGTGCTAGGCTTTACGGAGGGGGACAGGGCGTCAATGAGCAGTTCTTC. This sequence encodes CSARLYGGGQGVNEQFF.

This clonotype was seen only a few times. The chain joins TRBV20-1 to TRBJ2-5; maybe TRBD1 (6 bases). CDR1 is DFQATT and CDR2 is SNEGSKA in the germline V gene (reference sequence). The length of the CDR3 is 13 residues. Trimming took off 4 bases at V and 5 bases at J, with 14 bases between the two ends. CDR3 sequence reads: CSANFGQLETQYF. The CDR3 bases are TGCAGTGCTAATTTCGGACAGCTGGAGACCCAGTACTTC.

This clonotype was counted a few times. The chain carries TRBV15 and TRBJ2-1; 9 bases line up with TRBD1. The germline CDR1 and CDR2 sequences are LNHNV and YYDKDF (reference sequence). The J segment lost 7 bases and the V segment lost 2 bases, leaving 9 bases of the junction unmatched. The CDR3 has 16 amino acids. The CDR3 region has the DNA TGTGCCACCAGCAGAAAAATGGGGACAGGGTTTAATGAGCAGTTCTTC. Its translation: CATSRKMGTGFNEQFF. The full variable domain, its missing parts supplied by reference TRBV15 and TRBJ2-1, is DAMVIQNPRYQVTQFGKPVTLSCSQTLNHNVMYWYQQKSSQAPKLLFHYYDKDFNNEADTPDNFQSRRPNTSFCFLDIRSPGLGDTAMYLCATSRKMGTGFNEQFFGPGTRLTVL.

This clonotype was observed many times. CDR3 DNA: TGCAGTGCCAGCCTAGATTGGGGAACTAATGAAAAACTGTTTTTT. Translated, it gives CSASLDWGTNEKLFF. This chain links TRBV20-1 with TRBJ1-4; no definite D call. Trimming shortened V by 6 bases and J by 1 base, and 15 bases separated the two germline ends. Germline V lookup: CDR1 DFQATT, CDR2 SNEGSKA (reference sequence). There are 15 residues in the CDR3.

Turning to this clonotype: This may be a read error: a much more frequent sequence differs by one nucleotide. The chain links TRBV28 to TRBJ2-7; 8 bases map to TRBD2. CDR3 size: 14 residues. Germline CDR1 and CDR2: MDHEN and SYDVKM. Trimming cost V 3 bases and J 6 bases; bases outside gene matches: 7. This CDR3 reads CASSLLAGRFEQYF. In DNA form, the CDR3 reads TGTGCCAGCAGTTTGCTAGCGGGCCGGTTCGAGCAGTACTTC.

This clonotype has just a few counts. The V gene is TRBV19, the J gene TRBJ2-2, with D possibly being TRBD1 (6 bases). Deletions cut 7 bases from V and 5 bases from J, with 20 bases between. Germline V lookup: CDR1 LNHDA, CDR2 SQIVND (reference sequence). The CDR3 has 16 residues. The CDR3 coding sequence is TGTGCCAGTAAGGGGGTAGTTGCACCCATTACCGGGGAGCTGTTTTTT. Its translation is CASKGVVAPITGELFF.

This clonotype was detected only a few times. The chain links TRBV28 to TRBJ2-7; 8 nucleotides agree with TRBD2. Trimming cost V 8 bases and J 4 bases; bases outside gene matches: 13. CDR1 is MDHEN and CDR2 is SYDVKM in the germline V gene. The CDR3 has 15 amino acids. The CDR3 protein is CASHSMWERGYEQYF. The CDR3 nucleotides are TGTGCCAGCCACTCGATGTGGGAGCGGGGGTACGAGCAGTACTTC.